These 10 T cell receptor beta chains were sequenced from one sample in a study of T cells after yellow fever vaccination. TCRdb ran MiXCR on the 5' RACE reads and lists one entry per CDR3 protein. The sample yields hundreds of thousands of distinct CDR3 sequences, around a sixth seen once. Sequencing used PBMCs, obtained before the yellow fever booster vaccination. The receptors shown here come from a man younger than 35 who received the YFV17D yellow fever vaccine.

V usage is TRBV4-2 and J usage is TRBJ2-5; D possibly matches TRBD1 or TRBD2 (6 bases each). This CDR3 spans 13 amino acids. V was cut by 4 bases and J by 5 bases, with 11 bases left in between. From germline, CDR1 is LGHNA and CDR2 YNFKEQ. This chain's CDR3 is CASSPGARETQYF. The CDR3 DNA reads as TGTGCCAGCAGCCCGGGGGCACGTGAGACCCAGTACTTC.

The rearrangement uses TRBV18 and TRBJ2-7; tentative D call: TRBD1 (6 bases). The ends were cut back, 6 bases at V and 0 bases at J, with 15 bases in the middle. There are 15 residues in the CDR3. Germline CDR1 is KGHSH and CDR2 is LQKENI. CDR3 residues: CASSRDIAGSYEQYF. CDR3 nucleotide sequence: TGTGCCAGCTCCCGGGACATTGCGGGCTCCTACGAGCAGTACTTC.

The chain recombines TRBV12-3 or TRBV12-4 with TRBJ2-6, with D possibly TRBD1 on 6 matching bases. CDR3 length: 15 residues. The ends were cut back, 8 bases at V and 5 bases at J, with 16 bases in the middle. The DNA for the CDR3 is TGTGCCAGCGGACGAGACAGGAGTAGGGCCAACGTCCTGACTTTC. It yields the protein CASGRDRSRANVLTF.

The chain couples TRBV12-3 or TRBV12-4 to TRBJ1-1; no definite D call. Trimming stripped 3 bases from V and 10 bases from J, with 12 bases between. The CDR3 is made up of 12 amino acids. This CDR3 reads CASSFTNRAAFF. The CDR3 region has the DNA TGTGCCAGCAGTTTCACCAATCGGGCAGCTTTCTTT.

This clonotype turned up a few times. The chain recombines TRBV6-2 or TRBV6-3 with TRBJ2-3; D is perhaps TRBD1 or TRBD2 (5 bases each). This CDR3 has 13 residues. CDR1 and CDR2 from the germline V gene are MNHEY and SVGEGT. Trimming removed 0 bases at V and 5 bases at J, with 6 bases between. CDR3: CASSYSGVDTQYF. For the CDR3, the DNA is TGTGCCAGCAGTTACTCGGGGGTAGATACGCAGTATTTT.

The chain has TRBV4-3 and TRBJ1-2, with 7 bases fitting TRBD1. In germline, CDR1 is LGHNA, CDR2 YSLEER. The CDR3 spans 15 residues. The V segment lost 0 bases and the J segment 7 bases; nucleotides outside the gene matches: 8. The CDR3 nucleotides are TGCGCCAGCAGCCAAGATGGCGACAGGGTTGGTGGCTACACCTTC. Protein: CASSQDGDRVGGYTF.

This clonotype has more than one count but fewer than ten. The J gene is TRBJ1-1, the V gene TRBV7-2; 9 positions match TRBD1. Losses at the gene ends were 2 bases for V and 1 base for J; bases not matched to a gene: 8. The germline CDR1 and CDR2 sequences are SGHTA and FQGNSA. The CDR3 is 17 amino acids. The CDR3 nucleotides are TGTGCCAGCAGCTTACCGGTACAGGGGGCGACGAACACTGAAGCTTTCTTT. Translated: CASSLPVQGATNTEAFF.

The V and J genes are TRBV7-9 and TRBJ2-3; D possibly corresponds to TRBD1 (6 bases). V was trimmed by 1 base and J by 0 bases, leaving 14 bases between them. Germline V CDR1 and CDR2: SEHNR, FQNEAQ (reference sequence). The CDR3 is made up of 17 amino acids. CDR3 loop: CASSLVLVGTSTDTQYF. CDR3 coding DNA: TGTGCCAGCAGCTTAGTGTTGGTGGGGACAAGCACAGATACGCAGTATTTT.

V usage is TRBV7-2 and J usage is TRBJ2-7; D is ambiguous. CDR3 length: 13 residues. Germline lookup yields CDR1 SGHTA and CDR2 FQGNSA. Trimming stripped 1 base from V and 6 bases from J, with 10 bases between. Here the CDR3 reads CASSLERDAEQYV. The CDR3 bases are TGTGCCAGCAGCTTAGAAAGGGATGCCGAGCAGTACGTC.

J is TRBJ1-2 and V is TRBV4-3; no clear D. V was pared by 0 bases and J by 0 bases, with 11 bases between. The CDR3 has 16 residues. Per the germline V gene, CDR1 is LGHNA and CDR2 is YSLEER. This CDR3 reads CASSQDLGQPNYGYTF. CDR3 bases: TGCGCCAGCAGCCAAGATCTCGGGCAGCCTAACTATGGCTACACCTTC.